This is a list of T cell receptor beta chains from one sample in a study of blood T cell repertoires in COVID-19. The repertoire was sequenced with immunoSEQ multiplex PCR; TCRdb's copy has only in-frame clones and lacks some. The sample lists under 350,000 clones, around 90% seen once, with approximately 7.5% in the top ten. The specimen sequenced was peripheral blood. These receptors were collected from a woman aged 25 to 39 with COVID-19, enrolled during active disease. Each CDR3 is given with its conserved first and last residue. The D gene is left open where the match is weak. Not all rows give a size; the values are once, few, many and, for expanded clones, a class.

.	TRBJ2-7	TRBV7-6	.	CASSLASGDYEQYF	TGTGCCAGCAGCTTAGCTAGCGGAGACTACGAGCAGTACTTC
TRBD2	TRBJ2-1	TRBV28	.	CAASESTGTSSYNEQFF	TGTGCCGCATCAGAGTCTACCGGGACTAGCTCCTACAATGAGCAGTTCTTC
TRBD1	TRBJ2-7	TRBV5-1	.	CASSSTGQNYDEQYF	TGCGCCAGCAGCTCAACGGGACAGAACTACGACGAGCAGTACTTC
TRBD1	TRBJ1-5	TRBV27	.	CASSSGQNGYQPQHF	TGTGCCAGCAGCTCGGGACAGAACGGCTATCAGCCCCAGCATTTT
.	TRBJ1-3	TRBV30	.	CAWSTGSSGNTIYF	TGTGCCTGGAGCACAGGTAGCTCTGGAAACACCATATATTTT
TRBD1	TRBJ2-1	TRBV6-5	.	CASSYSGTGNASPEFF	TGTGCCAGCAGTTACTCGGGGACAGGAAACGCTAGCCCCGAATTCTTC
.	TRBJ2-7	TRBV9	.	CASSAAGQTYEQYF	TGTGCCAGCAGCGCCGCGGGACAGACCTACGAGCAGTACTTC
.	TRBJ1-2	TRBV29-1	few	CSVGQVNDGYTF	TGCAGCGTTGGTCAGGTGAATGATGGCTACACCTTC
TRBD1	TRBJ1-2	TRBV7-9	few	CASSPMTGWFNYGYTF	TGTGCCAGCAGCCCAATGACAGGGTGGTTTAACTATGGCTACACCTTC
TRBD1	TRBJ2-7	TRBV28	.	CASSSGQGAHEQYF	TGTGCCAGCAGCTCCGGACAGGGGGCTCACGAGCAGTACTTC
.	TRBJ1-6	TRBV2	.	CASSPQGPHSPLHF	TGTGCCAGCAGCCCGCAGGGTCCCCATTCACCCCTCCACTTT
.	TRBJ1-1	TRBV27	.	CASSPTRGSLGEAFF	TGTGCCAGCAGTCCCACAAGGGGGAGCCTAGGTGAAGCTTTCTTT
.	TRBJ1-5	TRBV6-6	few	CASSQEGERQPQHF	TGTGCCAGCAGCCAAGAGGGGGAAAGGCAGCCCCAGCATTTT
.	TRBJ2-1	TRBV9	.	CASSVQPEGYNEQFF	TGTGCCAGCAGCGTACAGCCGGAGGGATACAATGAGCAGTTCTTC
TRBD2	TRBJ2-1	TRBV7-2	.	CASSPPGGSSRYNEQFF	TGTGCCAGCAGCCCCCCGGGGGGTAGCAGCAGGTACAATGAGCAGTTCTTC
.	TRBJ2-7	TRBV10-2	.	CASKPPGGVYEQYF	TGCGCCAGCAAGCCCCCAGGAGGTGTCTACGAGCAGTACTTC
TRBD2	TRBJ2-1	TRBV29-1	.	CSVASGMINEQFF	TGCAGCGTTGCGAGCGGGATGATCAATGAGCAGTTCTTC
.	TRBJ2-2	TRBV5-4	.	CASSPRNTGELFF	TGTGCCAGCAGCCCCAGGAACACCGGGGAGCTGTTTTTT
TRBD2	TRBJ2-3	TRBV30	.	CAWNSGRAVDTQYF	TGTGCCTGGAATAGCGGGAGGGCCGTAGATACGCAGTATTTT
TRBD1	TRBJ1-5	TRBV9	.	CASSVGTGGVGQPQHF	TGTGCCAGCAGCGTAGGGACAGGGGGCGTTGGGCAGCCCCAGCATTTT
TRBD1	TRBJ2-1	TRBV7-6	.	CASSSSQGAGYNEQFF	TGTGCCAGCAGCTCCTCACAGGGGGCCGGCTACAATGAGCAGTTCTTC